Below, 13 T cell receptor beta chains from the same sample are listed, as sequenced in a study of identical twins (dated by TCRdb to about 2016). The library was made by 5' RACE. The sample was run on an Illumina HiSeq 2000. TCRdb handled the public reads itself, with Q25 trimming in fastp and clone calling in MiXCR, and kept productive beta chains. Identical CDR3 protein sequences are pooled into one entry, listed with their most common genes and DNA. The sample table lists about 530,000 distinct CDR3 sequences, 13% to 15% of them with a count of one. Roughly 0.46% of the sample goes to the ten largest clones. These data are also associated with another study on yellow fever vaccine responses in identical twins.

Sequences were obtained from CD4+ T cells sorted from blood. Receptor source: a woman aged 18-29 years in good health.

This clonotype was seen more than once but under ten times. The V gene is TRBV29-1, the J gene TRBJ1-3, with 7 positions matching TRBD1. The germline gives CDR1 SQVTM, CDR2 ANQGSEA. The CDR3 loop spans 15 amino acids. The V segment lost 6 bases and the J segment 2 bases; nucleotides outside the gene matches: 10. CDR3 amino acids: CSVCYGTDTGNTIYF. Here the CDR3 DNA reads TGCAGCGTCTGCTACGGGACAGATACTGGAAACACCATATATTTT.

This clonotype has only a few counts. This chain connects TRBV20-1 to TRBJ2-2; unclear D gene. Germline V lookup: CDR1 DFQATT, CDR2 SNEGSKA (reference sequence). V dropped 5 bases and J dropped 4 bases, with 11 bases sitting between them. CDR3 size: 13 residues. As DNA, the CDR3 is TGCAGTGCTCCACACCGTGGCACCGGGGAGCTGTTTTTT. It translates to CSAPHRGTGELFF.

The chain uses TRBV5-1 and TRBJ2-1; 13 nucleotides match TRBD2. CDR1 and CDR2 from the germline V gene are SGHRS and YFSETQ. The CDR3 loop spans 17 amino acids. Unmatched junction bases numbered 5, after V lost 0 bases and J lost 5 bases. The CDR3, as DNA: TGCGCCAGCAGCTTGGTTGTGACTAGCGGGGGGAACAATGAGCAGTTCTTC. Protein sequence: CASSLVVTSGGNNEQFF.

This clonotype was counted only a few times. The rearrangement joins TRBV20-1 to TRBJ2-1, with 9 positions matching TRBD2. The V and J ends lost 5 bases and 7 bases, in that order; junction bases with no gene match: 12. Germline assignment: CDR1 DFQATT and CDR2 SNEGSKA (reference sequence). CDR3 length equals 15 residues. The CDR3 nucleotides read TGCAGTGCTCCCTTCCTGGCGGGGGGGCGTAATGAGCAGTTCTTC. Its protein is CSAPFLAGGRNEQFF.

This rearrangement joins TRBV6-1 to TRBJ2-1, with 8 bases matching TRBD1. With V trimmed by 10 bases and J by 7 bases, 9 bases remained unmatched. The length of the CDR3 is 13 residues. From germline, CDR1 is MNHNS and CDR2 SASEGT. This chain's CDR3 is CATTGGSWNEQFF. The CDR3 DNA reads TGTGCCACCACAGGGGGGAGTTGGAATGAGCAGTTCTTC.

This chain joins TRBV28 and TRBJ2-1; D could derive from TRBD1 or TRBD2 (5 bases each). The germline gives CDR1 MDHEN, CDR2 SYDVKM. V dropped 11 bases and J dropped 6 bases, with 20 bases sitting between them. This CDR3 contains 14 residues. As DNA, the CDR3 is TGTGCCGGGTCAACCTCAGGGAGAGGCAATGAGCAGTTCTTC. The encoded protein is CAGSTSGRGNEQFF.

This chain connects TRBV9 to TRBJ2-3; D may be TRBD2 (5 bases). The V end was cut by 4 bases, the J end by 0 bases, with 15 bases between. The CDR3 covers 16 residues. CDR1 is SGDLS, CDR2 YYNGEE, per germline. The CDR3 is CASSRYWETSTDTQYF. CDR3 DNA: TGTGCCAGCAGCCGGTACTGGGAGACTAGCACAGATACGCAGTATTTT. Using reference TRBV9 and TRBJ2-3 for the parts outside the CDR3, the full variable domain is DSGVTQTPKHLITATGQRVTLRCSPRSGDLSVYWYQQSLDQGLQFLIQYYNGEERAKGNILERFSAQQFPDLHSELNLSSLELGDSALYFCASSRYWETSTDTQYFGPGTRLTVL.

This clonotype was seen more than once but under ten times. The V gene is TRBV7-2, the J gene TRBJ2-7; D is ambiguous. Trimming removed 2 bases at V and 3 bases at J, with 8 bases between. The CDR3 covers 13 residues. Germline CDR1 is SGHTA and CDR2 is FQGNSA. CDR3 bases: TGTGCCAGCAGCTTACTAGAGTTCTACGAGCAGTACTTC. The encoded protein is CASSLLEFYEQYF.

This clonotype was recorded at least ten times. This chain connects TRBV12-3 or TRBV12-4 to TRBJ2-1; 9 bases fit TRBD2. V was clipped by 3 bases and J by 7 bases; unmatched bases: 10. This CDR3 has 16 amino acids. The CDR3 here is CASSFVSGSPRNEQFF. CDR3 coding DNA: TGTGCCAGCAGTTTTGTTAGCGGGAGCCCCCGTAATGAGCAGTTCTTC.

The chain uses TRBV24-1 and TRBJ1-1; D perhaps matches TRBD1 (6 bases). The CDR3 runs to 14 residues. Trimming took 3 bases from V and 8 from J, leaving 15 bases between them. Germline CDR1 and CDR2: KGHDR and SFDVKD. The CDR3: CATSDSRGLREAFF. In nucleotides, the CDR3 is TGTGCCACCAGTGATAGCAGGGGCTTACGGGAAGCTTTCTTT.

As regards this clonotype: This may come from a read error, since a much larger clone is one base off. This chain connects TRBV12-3 or TRBV12-4 to TRBJ2-7; TRBD2 matches 12 bases. The CDR3 runs to 17 residues. The CDR3 nucleotides read TGTGCCACCAGTTTAGGACGGACTAGCGGGGTAGGCTACGAGCAGTACTTC. Translation: CATSLGRTSGVGYEQYF.

A few counts support this clonotype. The chain recombines TRBV29-1 with TRBJ2-3; possible D gene TRBD1, 5 bases. The ends were cut back, 4 bases at V and 1 base at J, with 15 bases in the middle. The CDR3 is 15 residues long. CDR1 is SQVTM and CDR2 is ANQGSEA in the germline V gene. CDR3 DNA: TGCAGCGTTGCCGGACATGCCCTCGGCACAGATACGCAGTATTTT. It yields the protein CSVAGHALGTDTQYF.

This clonotype was detected only a few times. The rearrangement uses TRBV12-3 or TRBV12-4 and TRBJ2-5; 8 bases are a match to TRBD2. V lost 5 bases, J lost 5 bases, and 13 bases stayed unmatched. There are 16 residues in the CDR3. CDR3 amino acids: CASSPRLGLGVETQYF. CDR3 nucleotide sequence: TGTGCCAGCAGTCCCAGGCTGGGACTAGGGGTGGAGACCCAGTACTTC.